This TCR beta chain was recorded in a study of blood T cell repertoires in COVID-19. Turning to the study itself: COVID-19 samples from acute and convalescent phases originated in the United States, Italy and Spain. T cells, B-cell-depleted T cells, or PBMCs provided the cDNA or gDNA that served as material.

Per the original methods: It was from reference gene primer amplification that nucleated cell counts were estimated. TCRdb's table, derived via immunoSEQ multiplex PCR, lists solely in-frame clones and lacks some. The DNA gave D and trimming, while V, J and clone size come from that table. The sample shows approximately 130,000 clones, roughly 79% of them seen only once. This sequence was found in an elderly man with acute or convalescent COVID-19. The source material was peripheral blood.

This chain's CDR3 is CASSYQPTGSSYNEQFF. CDR3 DNA sequence: TGCGCCAGCAGCTATCAACCTACAGGGAGCTCCTACAATGAGCAGTTCTTC. The V and J genes are TRBV5-1 and TRBJ2-1; TRBD1 is a possible D gene (6 bases). V was trimmed by 3 bases and J by 0 bases, leaving 16 bases between them. CDR3 length: 17 residues. Germline CDR1 and CDR2: SGHRS and YFSETQ.